Following are 14 T cell receptor beta chains from one sample sequenced in a study of T cell repertoires in cytomegalovirus infection. TCRdb re-called the reads with MiXCR, one entry per CDR3 protein. Of 350,000 to 450,000 distinct CDR3 sequences listed, 15% to 20% are singletons. The sequencing input was PBMCs. These receptors were collected from a human donor in good health (CMV status not recorded). Some clones in this sample may be carry-over from other donors' samples.

The CDR3 protein is CASSLGPSEQFF. For the CDR3, the DNA is TGTGCCAGCAGCTTAGGCCCGAGTGAGCAGTTCTTC. V is TRBV11-2 and J is TRBJ2-1; D is uncertain. Germline CDR1 is SGHAT and CDR2 is FQNNGV. The CDR3 is made up of 12 amino acids. Trimming took 1 base from V and 9 from J, leaving 7 bases between them.

This clonotype has only a few counts. The CDR3 loop is CAITSWGTSGNTIYF. CDR3 bases: TGTGCCATCACGTCATGGGGAACCTCTGGAAACACCATATATTTT. The rearrangement uses TRBV10-3 and TRBJ1-3; D gene ambiguous. Looked up from germline, CDR1 is ENHRY and CDR2 is SYGVKD. Trimming stripped 7 bases from V and 0 bases from J, with 13 bases between. CDR3 length equals 15 residues.

The sample holds a few counts of this clonotype. CDR3 amino acids: CRIDRGLNTEAFF. DNA of the CDR3: TGCAGGATAGACAGGGGACTGAACACTGAAGCTTTCTTT. The chain employs TRBV20-1 and TRBJ1-1; 8 nucleotides match TRBD1. Looked up from germline, CDR1 is DFQATT and CDR2 is SNEGSKA (reference sequence). The CDR3 loop spans 13 amino acids.

The table lists this clonotype with many counts. The genes are TRBV7-2 and TRBJ2-5, with D perhaps given as TRBD1 or TRBD2 (6 bases each). The V and J ends lost 2 bases and 2 bases respectively, with 18 bases between them. From germline, CDR1 is SGHTA and CDR2 FQGNSA. The CDR3 runs 17 residues. CDR3 in amino acids: CASSLWGRRGAQETQYF. In nucleotides, the CDR3 is TGTGCCAGCAGCTTATGGGGGAGGAGGGGGGCACAAGAGACCCAGTACTTC.

This clonotype showed up many times. The chain uses TRBV7-8 and TRBJ2-7; D unresolved. This CDR3 is 16 amino acids long. Germline CDR1 SGHVS, CDR2 FQNEAQ. V was clipped by 5 bases and J by 5 bases, with 22 bases between them. CDR3: CASSPARAMDNNEQYF. CDR3 in DNA: TGTGCCAGCAGCCCCGCCCGGGCTATGGATAACAACGAGCAGTACTTC.

This clonotype was recorded a few times. The chain joins TRBV5-1 to TRBJ2-3, with no clear D. Trimming cost V 4 bases and J 6 bases, with 9 bases left between them. Germline lookup yields CDR1 SGHRS and CDR2 YFSETQ. There are 12 residues in the CDR3. CDR3 sequence reads: CASSLPGDTQYF. DNA for the CDR3: TGCGCCAGCAGCCTCCCTGGGGATACGCAGTATTTT.

This clonotype was recorded a few times. The chain combines TRBV11-2 with TRBJ2-1; D not certain. V lost 1 base and J lost 0, with 7 bases in between. Looked up from germline, CDR1 is SGHAT and CDR2 is FQNNGV. The CDR3 has 15 amino acids. The CDR3 sequence: CASSLGLNSYNEQFF. In DNA form, the CDR3 reads TGTGCCAGCAGCTTAGGTCTTAACTCCTACAATGAGCAGTTCTTC.

This chain connects TRBV19 to TRBJ2-5; D gene unclear. The V gene's germline CDR1 is LNHDA and CDR2 SQIVND (reference sequence). V was pared by 6 bases and J by 3 bases, with 8 bases between. The CDR3 length is 12 residues. The CDR3 coding sequence is TGTGCCAGTAGCATTCGAAAAGAGACCCAGTACTTC. It codes for CASSIRKETQYF.

V and J are TRBV6-6 and TRBJ1-1; D is possibly TRBD1 (6 bases). Germline CDR1 MNHNY, CDR2 SVGAGI (reference sequence). Deletions cut 4 bases from V and 1 base from J, with 13 bases between. The CDR3 is 15 amino acids. CDR3 sequence: CASSSGTTENTEAFF. The DNA for the CDR3 is TGTGCCAGCAGTTCCGGGACAACCGAGAACACTGAAGCTTTCTTT.

This chain uses TRBV12-3 or TRBV12-4 with TRBJ2-7; weak D call: TRBD2 (6 bases). CDR3 length: 13 amino acids. V was pared by 8 bases and J by 0 bases, with 11 bases between. The CDR3 region is CASSREFSYEQYF. CDR3 nucleotides: TGTGCCAGCTCTCGGGAGTTCTCCTACGAGCAGTACTTC.

V usage is TRBV2 and J usage is TRBJ2-1, with 8 bases aligning to TRBD1. Germline trimming cut 6 bases from V and 6 bases from J; bases unmatched to any gene: 1. Germline CDR1 is SNHLY and CDR2 is FYNNEI. There are 12 residues in the CDR3. The CDR3 DNA reads TGTGCCAGCAGCGACAGGGGCAATGAGCAGTTCTTC. This codes for CASSDRGNEQFF.

The J gene is TRBJ2-5, the V gene TRBV19; D is undetermined. The CDR3 totals 12 residues. Per the germline V gene, CDR1 is LNHDA and CDR2 is SQIVND (reference sequence). Trimming shortened V by 3 bases and J by 5 bases, and 7 bases separated the two germline ends. In DNA, the CDR3 is TGTGCCAGTAGTATCAGTGGGGAGACCCAGTACTTC. Amino acid sequence: CASSISGETQYF.

Ten or more counts support this clonotype. The J gene is TRBJ2-3, the V gene TRBV12-3 or TRBV12-4; D might be TRBD2 (6 bases). The CDR3 is 13 amino acids. V shed 7 bases and J shed 4 bases, with 12 bases lying between them. In DNA, the CDR3 is TGTGCCAGCATGGCGGGAACGTCAGATACGCAGTATTTT. This translates into CASMAGTSDTQYF.

This clonotype was recorded at least ten times. The V and J genes are TRBV7-8 and TRBJ1-1; 7 bases agree with TRBD1. CDR1 and CDR2 (germline): SGHVS, FQNEAQ. This CDR3 spans 16 amino acids. The ends lost 4 bases at V and 1 base at J; junction bases unmatched: 9. DNA for the CDR3: TGTGCCAGCAGCTCCGACAGGGTCGTTCGGAACACTGAAGCTTTCTTT. As protein: CASSSDRVVRNTEAFF.